The 12 T cell receptor beta chains listed next were all sequenced from one sample in a study of cytomegalovirus exposure and HLA in healthy donors (dated by TCRdb to about 2017). Receptor amplification or capture employed the immunoSEQ multiplex PCR assay. A mixture of 60 forward primers for TCR Vbeta segments and 13 reverse primers for TCR Jbeta segments was used in the multiplex PCR. The table comes from immuneACCESS by way of TCRdb, which keeps in-frame sequences with V and J called. Part of the clones is missing from these tables; in studies checked, under half for an unresolved V gene and the rest for unknown reasons. The sample data list under 300,000 clones, and 80% to 95% of these were observed just once. The ten top clones hold about 1.7% of the sample. The sequenced sample was PBMCs. The receptors were gathered from a girl aged 2 to 9 in good health and CMV-seronegative.

This chain joins TRBV7-9 and TRBJ2-5; D may be TRBD2 (5 bases). V shed 1 base and J shed 2 bases, with 5 bases lying between them. The germline V gene encodes CDR1 SEHNR and CDR2 FQNEAQ (reference sequence). The CDR3 runs to 13 residues. This chain's CDR3 is CASSLGGQETQYF. CDR3 nucleotides: TGTGCCAGCAGCTTAGGCGGGCAAGAGACCCAGTACTTC. The whole variable domain, remainder taken from reference TRBV7-9 and TRBJ2-5, is DTGVSQNPRHKITKRGQNVTFRCDPISEHNRLYWYRQTLGQGPEFLTYFQNEAQLEKSRLLSDRFSAERPKGSFSTLEIQRTEQGDSAMYLCASSLGGQETQYFGPGTRLLVL.

V and J are TRBV11-2 and TRBJ2-5; 9 bases are a match to TRBD2. CDR1 SGHAT and CDR2 FQNNGV come from the germline V gene. The CDR3 has 16 amino acids. J lost 2 bases, V lost 5 bases, and 9 bases had no gene match. The CDR3 reads CASSQKTSGQQETQYF. CDR3 coding DNA: TGTGCCAGCAGCCAAAAGACTAGCGGCCAACAAGAGACCCAGTACTTC.

V gene TRBV11-2 combines with J gene TRBJ1-2; 7 positions agree with TRBD1. CDR3 size: 17 residues. The ends lost 5 bases at V and 0 bases at J; junction bases unmatched: 12. The germline V gene has CDR1 SGHAT and CDR2 FQNNGV. The DNA for the CDR3 is TGTGCCAGCAGCCAAACCGGTCGGACAGGAGCTAACTATGGCTACACCTTC. Protein: CASSQTGRTGANYGYTF.

The V gene is TRBV19, the J gene TRBJ2-1, with 7 bases fitting TRBD1. This CDR3 spans 16 amino acids. V gave up 3 bases and J gave up 3 bases; unmatched junction bases: 8. The V gene's germline CDR1 is LNHDA and CDR2 SQIVND (reference sequence). CDR3 bases: TGTGCCAGTAGTATGGACCGGGACAGTCGCTACAATGAGCAGTTCTTC. It is translated as CASSMDRDSRYNEQFF.

CDR3 residues: CASSRELAGIGELFF. The CDR3 region has the DNA TGTGCCAGCAGTCGGGAGTTAGCGGGGATCGGGGAGCTGTTTTTT. This chain links TRBV25-1 with TRBJ2-2, with 8 bases identical to TRBD2. The CDR3 totals 15 residues. Germline-derived CDR1 and CDR2 are MGHDK and SYGVNS. V trimming: 5 bases; J trimming: 7 bases; junction bases outside the gene matches: 9.

The chain carries TRBV5-1 and TRBJ2-7; a possible D gene is TRBD1 (5 bases). The CDR3 contains 13 residues. Trimming cost V 4 bases and J 3 bases, with 11 bases left between them. Per the germline V gene, CDR1 is SGHRS and CDR2 is YFSETQ. CDR3 DNA sequence: TGCGCCAGCAGCCCTGGGGCTAGCTACGAGCAGTACTTC. This sequence encodes CASSPGASYEQYF. The full variable domain, with the rest looked up from reference TRBV5-1 and TRBJ2-7, is KAGVTQTPRYLIKTRGQQVTLSCSPISGHRSVSWYQQTPGQGLQFLFEYFSETQRNKGNFPGRFSGRQFSNSRSEMNVSTLELGDSALYLCASSPGASYEQYFGPGTRLTVT.

This clone was counted once. The same CDR3 can be traced to other DNA sequences in this sample. The gene calls are TRBV19 and TRBJ2-7; 11 positions match TRBD2. The length of the CDR3 is 15 residues. The J segment lost 0 bases and the V segment lost 4 bases, leaving 2 bases of the junction unmatched. From germline, CDR1 is LNHDA and CDR2 SQIVND (reference sequence). CDR3 loop: CASSTGLAGSYEQYF. The CDR3 bases are TGTGCCAGTAGTACCGGACTAGCGGGCTCCTACGAGCAGTACTTC. Drawing the rest from reference TRBV19 and TRBJ2-7, the complete variable domain is DGGITQSPKYLFRKEGQNVTLSCEQNLNHDAMYWYRQDPGQGLRLIYYSQIVNDFQKGDIAEGYSVSREKKESFPLTVTSAQKNPTAFYLCASSTGLAGSYEQYFGPGTRLTVT.

The V call is TRBV10-3, the J call TRBJ2-7, with 8 bases identical to TRBD2. Germline CDR1 reads ENHRY; CDR2 reads SYGVKD. The length of the CDR3 is 14 residues. J lost 5 bases, V lost 7 bases, and 10 bases had no gene match. The CDR3 here is CAIKTGGGENEQYF. The CDR3 nucleotides are TGTGCCATCAAAACGGGGGGGGGAGAAAACGAGCAGTACTTC.

V is TRBV6-5 and J is TRBJ1-1; no reliable D call. Trimming shortened V by 0 bases and J by 3 bases, and 8 bases separated the two germline ends. The CDR3 runs to 14 residues. Germline assignment: CDR1 MNHEY and CDR2 SVGAGI. CDR3 sequence (DNA): TGTGCCAGCAGTTACTCGGATCGGGACACTGAAGCTTTCTTT. Amino acid sequence: CASSYSDRDTEAFF.

In nucleotides, the CDR3 is TGTGCCAGCCGGGGGTGGAACAATGAGCAGTTCTTC. Protein: CASRGWNNEQFF. The chain couples TRBV6-5 to TRBJ2-1; D is perhaps TRBD2 (6 bases). The CDR3 totals 12 residues. Deletions cut 8 bases from V and 5 bases from J, with 10 bases between. Germline V gene lookup returns CDR1 MNHEY and CDR2 SVGAGI.

The genes are TRBV28 and TRBJ1-3, with 7 bases that match TRBD1. CDR3 length equals 19 residues. V lost 5 bases and J lost 0; bases outside the gene matches: 16. CDR1 and CDR2 from the germline V gene are MDHEN and SYDVKM. CDR3 DNA sequence: TGTGCCAGCAGTACTCCCCGACAGGGTTCCAGGGGCTCTGGAAACACCATATATTTT. As protein: CASSTPRQGSRGSGNTIYF.

The V call is TRBV5-8, the J call TRBJ1-1, with 7 bases aligning to TRBD1. Trimming at V came to 10 bases and at J to 3 bases, leaving 18 bases not matched to a gene. CDR1 and CDR2 from the germline V gene are SGHTS and YDEGEE. This CDR3 is 16 amino acids long. DNA for the CDR3: TGTGCCGGAAAGAACAGGGTTTTTCAGGGGGACACTGAAGCTTTCTTT. It encodes CAGKNRVFQGDTEAFF.